This is a list of T cell receptor beta chains from one sample in a study of molecular identifiers for immune sequencing clone quantification. MiXCR was run by TCRdb on the PCR reads, yielding one entry per CDR3 protein. Here the sample spans about 86,000 distinct CDR3 sequences, roughly 25% being singletons. Sequenced sample: naive CD8+ T cells from blood, with Jurkat cell RNA spiked in. The receptors were gathered from a human donor in good health. Some libraries in this study had Jurkat cell RNA spiked in. The CDR3 runs from the conserved cysteine through the conserved F or W. The D gene is left open where the match is weak. Rows may omit the clone size; those that give it use once, few, many or a size class.

D gene: -
clone size: -
V gene: TRBV4-2
J gene: TRBJ2-4
CDR3 DNA: TGTGCCAGCAGCCAAGTTCAGGGGCTGGTTGGCATTCAGTACTTC
CDR3 protein: CASSQVQGLVGIQYF

D gene: TRBD1
clone size: many
V gene: TRBV27
J gene: TRBJ2-3
CDR3 DNA: TGTGCCAGCAGTCCCGTGAGGACAGGGCGAGATACGCAGTATTTT
CDR3 protein: CASSPVRTGRDTQYF

D gene: -
clone size: -
V gene: TRBV11-2
J gene: TRBJ2-7
CDR3 DNA: TGTGCCAGCAGCTCCCTCAGGACGGCAGCGGGCGAGCAGTACTTC
CDR3 protein: CASSSLRTAAGEQYF

D gene: -
clone size: many
V gene: TRBV25-1
J gene: TRBJ2-7
CDR3 DNA: TGTGCCAGCAGTGGACTGACCTCCTACGAGCAGTACTTC
CDR3 protein: CASSGLTSYEQYF

D gene: -
clone size: -
V gene: TRBV4-2
J gene: TRBJ1-1
CDR3 DNA: TGTGCCAGCAACCAAGATTTATACAGGACCATGAACACTGAAGCTTTCTTT
CDR3 protein: CASNQDLYRTMNTEAFF

D gene: -
clone size: many
V gene: TRBV28
J gene: TRBJ2-3
CDR3 DNA: TGTGCCAGCAGCCACATCCCCCCCTTCGGGGCGACAGATACGCAGTATTTT
CDR3 protein: CASSHIPPFGATDTQYF

D gene: -
clone size: few
V gene: TRBV20-1
J gene: TRBJ1-4
CDR3 DNA: TGCAGTGCAAAAAATTATGCAACTAATGAAAAACTGTTTTTT
CDR3 protein: CSAKNYATNEKLFF

D gene: -
clone size: many
V gene: TRBV4-3
J gene: TRBJ1-2
CDR3 DNA: TGCGCCAGCAGCCTGGACCCCTACTATGGCTACACCTTC
CDR3 protein: CASSLDPYYGYTF

D gene: TRBD1
clone size: many
V gene: TRBV9
J gene: TRBJ1-1
CDR3 DNA: TGTGCCAGCAGCGAAGGGACAGACACTGAAGCTTTCTTT
CDR3 protein: CASSEGTDTEAFF

D gene: -
clone size: many
V gene: TRBV5-6
J gene: TRBJ2-3
CDR3 DNA: TGTGCCAGCAGCCGACTAAGCGGCCCCACAGATACGCAGTATTTT
CDR3 protein: CASSRLSGPTDTQYF

D gene: -
clone size: -
V gene: TRBV30
J gene: TRBJ2-1
CDR3 DNA: TGTGCCTGGGGACGGTACAATGAGCAGTTCTTC
CDR3 protein: CAWGRYNEQFF

D gene: TRBD2
clone size: -
V gene: TRBV4-1
J gene: TRBJ2-1
CDR3 DNA: TGCGCCAGCAGCCAAGTGACTAGCGGGAGCAATGAGCAGTTCTTC
CDR3 protein: CASSQVTSGSNEQFF

D gene: -
clone size: -
V gene: TRBV6-2/TRBV6-3
J gene: TRBJ2-7
CDR3 DNA: TGTGCCAGCAGCGCAGGACACGGAGACTACGAGCAGTACTTC
CDR3 protein: CASSAGHGDYEQYF

D gene: TRBD2
clone size: few
V gene: TRBV27
J gene: TRBJ2-3
CDR3 DNA: TGTGCCAGCAGTGAACTAGCGGGACGCACAGATACGCAGTATTTT
CDR3 protein: CASSELAGRTDTQYF

D gene: TRBD1
clone size: -
V gene: TRBV4-1
J gene: TRBJ1-6
CDR3 DNA: TGCGCCAGCAGCCAGGGACAGGGACTCCCCCTCCACTTT
CDR3 protein: CASSQGQGLPLHF

D gene: -
clone size: few
V gene: TRBV2
J gene: TRBJ1-5
CDR3 DNA: TGTGCCAGCAGGAGTGGGGGGGCCAGCGGGCCCCAGCATTTT
CDR3 protein: CASRSGGASGPQHF

D gene: -
clone size: many
V gene: TRBV6-6
J gene: TRBJ2-6
CDR3 DNA: TGTGCCAGCATCCCGAAGAGAGGGGAAGGGGCCAACGTCCTGACTTTC
CDR3 protein: CASIPKRGEGANVLTF

D gene: -
clone size: many
V gene: TRBV7-9
J gene: TRBJ1-5
CDR3 DNA: TGTGCCAGCAGCTTATCTGCTAGCAATCAGCCCCAGCATTTT
CDR3 protein: CASSLSASNQPQHF

D gene: -
clone size: -
V gene: TRBV30
J gene: TRBJ2-7
CDR3 DNA: TGTGCCTGGAGTGTACTTACGGGACAACCGACCTACGAGCAGTACTTC
CDR3 protein: CAWSVLTGQPTYEQYF

D gene: -
clone size: many
V gene: TRBV4-3
J gene: TRBJ1-6
CDR3 DNA: TGCGCCAGCAGCGGTACGCAAACAGGTTCACCCCTCCACTTT
CDR3 protein: CASSGTQTGSPLHF

D gene: -
clone size: once
V gene: TRBV20-1
J gene: TRBJ2-7
CDR3 DNA: TGCAGTGCTGGAGAGACTAGCTCCTACGAGCAGTACTTC
CDR3 protein: CSAGETSSYEQYF

D gene: -
clone size: many
V gene: TRBV4-1
J gene: TRBJ2-5
CDR3 DNA: TGCGCCAGCAGCCAGGAAGCGAAAGAGACCCAGTACTTC
CDR3 protein: CASSQEAKETQYF

D gene: -
clone size: many
V gene: TRBV9
J gene: TRBJ2-7
CDR3 DNA: TGTGCCAGCAGCCCGGGAGAGAGAGGGTACGAGCAGTACTTC
CDR3 protein: CASSPGERGYEQYF

D gene: -
clone size: many
V gene: TRBV15
J gene: TRBJ2-3
CDR3 DNA: TGTGCCACCAGCGAAGCGACCGTACGCACAGATACGCAGTATTTT
CDR3 protein: CATSEATVRTDTQYF

D gene: -
clone size: few
V gene: TRBV11-2
J gene: TRBJ2-7
CDR3 DNA: TGTGCCAGCAGCTTAGATCTTGCCGAGTACTACGAGCAGTACTTC
CDR3 protein: CASSLDLAEYYEQYF

D gene: -
clone size: many
V gene: TRBV7-9
J gene: TRBJ1-1
CDR3 DNA: TGTGCCAGCAGCTTAGGCCAGGTGAACACTGAAGCTTTCTTT
CDR3 protein: CASSLGQVNTEAFF